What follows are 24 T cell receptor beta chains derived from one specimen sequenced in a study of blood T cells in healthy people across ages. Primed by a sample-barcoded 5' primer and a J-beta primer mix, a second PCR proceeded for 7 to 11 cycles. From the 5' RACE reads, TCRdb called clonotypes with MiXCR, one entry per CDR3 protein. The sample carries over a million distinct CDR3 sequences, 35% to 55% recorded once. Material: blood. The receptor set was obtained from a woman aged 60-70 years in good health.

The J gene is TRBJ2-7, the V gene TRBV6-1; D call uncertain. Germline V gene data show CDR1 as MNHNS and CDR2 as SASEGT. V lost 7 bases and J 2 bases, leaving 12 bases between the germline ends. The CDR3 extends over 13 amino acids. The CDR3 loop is CASKKDTPYEQYF. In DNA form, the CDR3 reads TGTGCCAGCAAGAAAGACACCCCCTACGAGCAGTACTTC.

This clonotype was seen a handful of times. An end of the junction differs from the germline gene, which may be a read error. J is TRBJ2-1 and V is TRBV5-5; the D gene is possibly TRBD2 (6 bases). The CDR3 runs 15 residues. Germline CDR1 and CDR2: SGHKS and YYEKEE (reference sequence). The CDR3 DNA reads TGTGCCAGCAGCTTGGGGAGGGGCTCCCACAATGAGCAGTTCTTC. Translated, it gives CASSLGRGSHNEQFF.

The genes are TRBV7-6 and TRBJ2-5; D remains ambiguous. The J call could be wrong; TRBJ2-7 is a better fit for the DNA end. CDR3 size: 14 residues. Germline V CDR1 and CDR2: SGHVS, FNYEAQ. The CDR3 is CASSLLLESDEQYF. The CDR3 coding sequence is TGTGCCAGCAGCTTACTCCTAGAGAGCGACGAGCAGTACTTC.

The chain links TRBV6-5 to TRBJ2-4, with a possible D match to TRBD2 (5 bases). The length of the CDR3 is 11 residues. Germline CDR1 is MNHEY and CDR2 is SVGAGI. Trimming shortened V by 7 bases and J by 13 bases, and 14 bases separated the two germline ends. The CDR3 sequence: CASTHGKEQYF. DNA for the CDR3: TGTGCCAGCACCCACGGGAAGGAGCAGTACTTC.

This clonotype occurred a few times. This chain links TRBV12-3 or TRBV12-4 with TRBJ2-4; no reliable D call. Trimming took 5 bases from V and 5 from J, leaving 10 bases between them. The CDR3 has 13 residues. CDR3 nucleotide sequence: TGTGCCAGCAGTGAAGGGTACGAAAACATTCAGTACTTC. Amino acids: CASSEGYENIQYF.

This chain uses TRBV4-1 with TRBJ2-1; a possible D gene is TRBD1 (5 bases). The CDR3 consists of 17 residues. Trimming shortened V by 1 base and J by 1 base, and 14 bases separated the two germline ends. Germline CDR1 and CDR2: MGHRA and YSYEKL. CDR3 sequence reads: CASSQAQGSGSYNEQFF. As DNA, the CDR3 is TGCGCCAGCAGCCAAGCCCAGGGTTCAGGATCCTACAATGAGCAGTTCTTC.

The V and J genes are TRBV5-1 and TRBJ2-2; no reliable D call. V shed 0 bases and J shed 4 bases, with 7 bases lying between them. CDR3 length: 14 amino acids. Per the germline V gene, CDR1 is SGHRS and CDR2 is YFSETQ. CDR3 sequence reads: CASSLGHTTGELFF. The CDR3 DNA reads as TGCGCCAGCAGCTTGGGGCACACCACCGGGGAGCTGTTTTTT.

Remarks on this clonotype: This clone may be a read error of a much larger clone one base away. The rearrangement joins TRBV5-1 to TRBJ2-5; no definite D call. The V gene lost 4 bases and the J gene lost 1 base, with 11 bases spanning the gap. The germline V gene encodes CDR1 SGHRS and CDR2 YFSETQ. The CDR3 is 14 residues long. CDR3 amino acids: CASSVAAAQETQYF. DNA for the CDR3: TGCGCCAGCAGCGTGGCGGCAGCCCAAGAGACCCAGTACTTC.

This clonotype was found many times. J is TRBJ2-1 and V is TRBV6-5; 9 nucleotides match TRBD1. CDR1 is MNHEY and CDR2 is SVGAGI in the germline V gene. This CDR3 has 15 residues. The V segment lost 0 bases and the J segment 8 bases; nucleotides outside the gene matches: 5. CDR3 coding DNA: TGTGCCAGCAGTTACTCGTTGGACAGGGGCTATGAGCAGTTCTTC. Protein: CASSYSLDRGYEQFF.

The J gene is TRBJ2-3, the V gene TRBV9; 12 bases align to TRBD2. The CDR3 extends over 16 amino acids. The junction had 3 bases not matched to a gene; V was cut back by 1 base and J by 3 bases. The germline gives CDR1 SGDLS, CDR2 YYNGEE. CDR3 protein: CASSVTTSGRTDTQYF. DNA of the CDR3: TGTGCCAGCAGCGTAACGACTAGCGGGAGAACAGATACGCAGTATTTT.

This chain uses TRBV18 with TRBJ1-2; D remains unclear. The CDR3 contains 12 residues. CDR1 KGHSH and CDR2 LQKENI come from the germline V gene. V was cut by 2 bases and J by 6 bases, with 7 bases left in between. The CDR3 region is CASSPIGDGYTF. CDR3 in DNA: TGTGCCAGCTCACCAATAGGTGATGGCTACACCTTC.

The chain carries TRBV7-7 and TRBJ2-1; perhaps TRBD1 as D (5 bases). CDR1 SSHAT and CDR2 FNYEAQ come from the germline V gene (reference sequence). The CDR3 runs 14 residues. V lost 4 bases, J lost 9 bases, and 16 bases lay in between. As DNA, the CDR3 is TGTGCCAGCAGCTCCAGGTTGGGTAGGGGTGAGCAGTTCTTC. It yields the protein CASSSRLGRGEQFF. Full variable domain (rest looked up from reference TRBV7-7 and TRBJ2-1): GAGVSQSPRYKVTKRGQDVTLRCDPISSHATLYWYQQALGQGPEFLTYFNYEAQPDKSGLPSDRFSAERPEGSISTLTIQRTEQRDSAMYRCASSSRLGRGEQFFGPGTRLTVL.

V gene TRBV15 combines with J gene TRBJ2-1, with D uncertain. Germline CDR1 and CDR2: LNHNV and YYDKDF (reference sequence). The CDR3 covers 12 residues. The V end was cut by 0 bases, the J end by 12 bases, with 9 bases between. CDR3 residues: CATSRDLAVQFF. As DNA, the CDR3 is TGTGCCACCAGCAGAGATCTTGCGGTGCAGTTCTTC. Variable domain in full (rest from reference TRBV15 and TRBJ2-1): DAMVIQNPRYQVTQFGKPVTLSCSQTLNHNVMYWYQQKSSQAPKLLFHYYDKDFNNEADTPDNFQSRRPNTSFCFLDIRSPGLGDTAMYLCATSRDLAVQFFGPGTRLTVL.

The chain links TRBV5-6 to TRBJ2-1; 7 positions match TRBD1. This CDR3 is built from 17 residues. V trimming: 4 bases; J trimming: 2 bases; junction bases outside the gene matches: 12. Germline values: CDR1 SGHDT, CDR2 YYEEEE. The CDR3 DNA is TGTGCCAGCAGCCACGTCGACAGGGCCCTCACCTACAATGAGCAGTTCTTC. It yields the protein CASSHVDRALTYNEQFF.

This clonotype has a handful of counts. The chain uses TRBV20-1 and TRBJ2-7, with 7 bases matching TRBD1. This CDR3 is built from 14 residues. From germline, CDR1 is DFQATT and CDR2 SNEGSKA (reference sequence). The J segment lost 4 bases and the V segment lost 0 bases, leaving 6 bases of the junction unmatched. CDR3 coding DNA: TGCAGTGCTAGAGAGACAGGGAATAGGTACGAGCAGTACTTC. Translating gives CSARETGNRYEQYF.

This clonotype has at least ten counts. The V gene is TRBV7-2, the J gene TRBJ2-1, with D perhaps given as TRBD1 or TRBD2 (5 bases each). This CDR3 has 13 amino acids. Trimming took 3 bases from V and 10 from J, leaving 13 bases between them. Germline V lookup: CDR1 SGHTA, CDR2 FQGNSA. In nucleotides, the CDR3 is TGTGCCAGCAGCTTGCAGGCCGGGACCGAGCAGTTCTTC. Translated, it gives CASSLQAGTEQFF.

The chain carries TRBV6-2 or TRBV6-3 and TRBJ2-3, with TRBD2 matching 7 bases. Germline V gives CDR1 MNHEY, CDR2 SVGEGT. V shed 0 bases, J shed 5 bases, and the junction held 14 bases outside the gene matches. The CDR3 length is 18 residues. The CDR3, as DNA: TGTGCCAGCAGTTACTCTCGGGTGCGGGAGATGGGCGGAGATACGCAGTATTTT. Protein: CASSYSRVREMGGDTQYF.

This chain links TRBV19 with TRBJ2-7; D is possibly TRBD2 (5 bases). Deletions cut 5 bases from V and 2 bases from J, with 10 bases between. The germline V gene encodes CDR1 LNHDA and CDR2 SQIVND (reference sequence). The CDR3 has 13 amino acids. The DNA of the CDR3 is TGTGCCAGTAGTGAGGGATGGACCTACGAGCAGTACTTC. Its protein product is CASSEGWTYEQYF.

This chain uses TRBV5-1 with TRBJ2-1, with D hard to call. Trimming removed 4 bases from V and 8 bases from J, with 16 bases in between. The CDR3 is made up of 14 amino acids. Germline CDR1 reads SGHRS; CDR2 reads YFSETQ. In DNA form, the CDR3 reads TGCGCCAGCAGCGTTAGGGCGGTTACGGATGAGCAGTTCTTC. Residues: CASSVRAVTDEQFF.

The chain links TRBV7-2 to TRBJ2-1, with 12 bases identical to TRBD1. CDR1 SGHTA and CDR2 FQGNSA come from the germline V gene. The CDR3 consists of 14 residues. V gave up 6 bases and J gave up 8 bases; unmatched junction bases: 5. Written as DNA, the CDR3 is TGTGCCAGCAGGCCGGGACAGGGGGCACATGAGCAGTTCTTC. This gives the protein CASRPGQGAHEQFF.

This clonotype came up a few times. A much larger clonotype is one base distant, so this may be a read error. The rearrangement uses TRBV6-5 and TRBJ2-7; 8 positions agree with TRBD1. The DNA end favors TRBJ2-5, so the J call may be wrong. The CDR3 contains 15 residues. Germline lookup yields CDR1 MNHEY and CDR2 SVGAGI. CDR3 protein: CASSYATGVGETQYF. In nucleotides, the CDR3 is TGTGCCAGCAGTTACGCGACAGGGGTAGGGGAGACCCAGTACTTC.

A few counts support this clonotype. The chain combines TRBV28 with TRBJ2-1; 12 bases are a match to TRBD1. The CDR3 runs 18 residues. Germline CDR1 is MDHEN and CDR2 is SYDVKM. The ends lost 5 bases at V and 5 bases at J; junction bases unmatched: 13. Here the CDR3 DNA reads TGTGCCAGCAGTACTCCGCACGCCGGGACAGGGGGCAACAATGAGCAGTTCTTC. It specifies CASSTPHAGTGGNNEQFF.

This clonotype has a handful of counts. The CDR3 DNA is TGTGCCAGCAGCCAAGTTCAAGGACAGGGGGCATGGTACGAGCAGTACTTC. It is translated as CASSQVQGQGAWYEQYF. The chain joins TRBV3-1 to TRBJ2-7; 11 nucleotides agree with TRBD1. The germline V gene encodes CDR1 LGHDT and CDR2 YNNKEL (reference sequence). The V and J ends lost 1 base and 4 bases, in that order; junction bases with no gene match: 9. The CDR3 runs to 17 residues.

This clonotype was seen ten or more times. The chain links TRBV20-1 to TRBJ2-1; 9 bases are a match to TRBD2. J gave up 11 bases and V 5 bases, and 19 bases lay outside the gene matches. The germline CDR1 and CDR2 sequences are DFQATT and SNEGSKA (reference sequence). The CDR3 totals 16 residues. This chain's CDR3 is CSASPGLASIGGQQFF. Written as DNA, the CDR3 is TGCAGTGCTTCCCCGGGACTAGCTTCCATTGGAGGTCAGCAGTTCTTC.